The clone carrying this T cell receptor beta chain was counted once. Here immunoSEQ multiplex PCR was the method, and the copy in TCRdb shows in-frame clones only, minus some. The sample comprises about 7,700 clones, nearly 70% of which are singletons, and around 9.3% rests with the top ten. The sample originates from a study of T cells in tumors after PD-1 blockade. The wider study: Prior checkpoint blockade, systemic immunosuppressant use, or anti-cancer therapy within 4 weeks excluded patients.

The CDR3 extends over 15 amino acids. V was cut by 4 bases and J by 6 bases, with 16 bases left in between. CDR1 LGHNA and CDR2 YNFKEQ come from the germline V gene. Sequencing was performed on tumor tissue, taken after anti-PD-1 treatment. The rearrangement links TRBV4-2 to TRBJ2-4, with D perhaps TRBD1 or TRBD2 (6 bases each). This sequence originates from a human donor with basal cell carcinoma. For the CDR3, the DNA is TGTGCCAGCAGCCCCTCCGGGGGCCCCGGAAACATTCAGTACTTC. Translation gives CASSPSGGPGNIQYF.